This paragraph reports one TCR beta chain. This entry belongs to a study of cytomegalovirus exposure and HLA in healthy donors. Vbeta (60) and Jbeta (13) primers were used in the PCR. Profiling relied on immunoSEQ multiplex PCR, and the TCRdb table lists in-frame clones only, not all of them. The sample shows some 150,000 clones, and approximately 2% sits with its ten largest clones. CDR1 and CDR2 from the germline V gene are LGHNT and FRNRAP. The CDR3 length is 15 residues. Trimming stripped 4 bases from V and 9 bases from J, with 19 bases between. This chain links TRBV12-5 with TRBJ2-1; D is possibly TRBD2 (6 bases). This receptor was taken from a young woman in good health and CMV-seronegative. The sequencing sample was made of PBMCs. The DNA of the CDR3 is TGTGCTAGTGGTTCTCACTCAGGAGGGCCCATTGAGCAGTTCTTC. Its protein is CASGSHSGGPIEQFF.